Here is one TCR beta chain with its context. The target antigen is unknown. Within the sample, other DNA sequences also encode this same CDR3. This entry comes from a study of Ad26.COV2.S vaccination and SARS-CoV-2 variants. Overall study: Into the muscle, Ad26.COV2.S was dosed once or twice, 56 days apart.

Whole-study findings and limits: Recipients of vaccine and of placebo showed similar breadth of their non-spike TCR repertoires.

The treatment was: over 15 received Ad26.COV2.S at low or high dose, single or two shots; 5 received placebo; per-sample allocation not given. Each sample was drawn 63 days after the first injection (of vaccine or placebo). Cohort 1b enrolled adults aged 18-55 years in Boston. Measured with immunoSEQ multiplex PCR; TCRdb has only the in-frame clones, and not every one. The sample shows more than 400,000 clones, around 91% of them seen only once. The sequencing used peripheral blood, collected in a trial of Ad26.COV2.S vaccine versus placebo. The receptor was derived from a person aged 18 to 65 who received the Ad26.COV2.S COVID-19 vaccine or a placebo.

Here the CDR3 reads CAWSGEETQYF. The CDR3 DNA reads as TGTGCCTGGAGTGGTGAAGAGACCCAGTACTTC. This chain joins TRBV30 and TRBJ2-5, with D unresolved. The germline gives CDR1 GTSNPN, CDR2 SVGIG (reference sequence). Trimming pared 1 base from V and 3 bases from J, leaving 3 bases between. The CDR3 loop spans 11 amino acids.